The entry below describes one T cell receptor (beta chain). Its target is not known. Autoimmunity was present in every CD3G-deficient patient, worse in two. Regulatory (CD25-high CD127-low) and conventional (CD25-low CD127-high) CD4+ T cells were sorted separately. This sample stems from a study of regulatory T cells. General study points: In CD3G-deficient patients, conventional CD4+ T cells were enriched for hydrophobic CDR3 residues at positions 6 and 7.

The PCR used 52 TRBV and 13 TRBJ primers. Here immunoSEQ multiplex PCR was the method, and the copy in TCRdb shows in-frame clones only, minus some. The sample carries roughly 32,000 clones, 75% to 90% recorded once. V lost 2 bases and J 4 bases, leaving 15 bases between the germline ends. Germline V lookup: CDR1 MDHEN, CDR2 SYDVKM. CDR3 size: 15 residues. The receptor was derived from a person aged 18-35 years with CD3G deficiency. The specimen was conventional CD4+ T cells sorted from blood. The chain carries TRBV28 and TRBJ2-7, with TRBD1 as a possible D gene (6 bases). CDR3 bases: TGTGCCAGCAGTTTAGTGGCAGGGGACATATACGAGCAGTACTTC. Protein product: CASSLVAGDIYEQYF.